This section outlines one T cell receptor (beta chain) sequence together with its context. The sample belongs to a study of technical replicates of blood from a handful of donors. The J segment lost 3 bases and the V segment lost 3 bases, leaving 8 bases of the junction unmatched. This CDR3 is 17 amino acids long. Here immunoSEQ multiplex PCR was the method, and the copy in TCRdb shows in-frame clones only, minus some. The profile covers about 99,000 clones, with about 95% appearing a single time and over 0.2% taken by the ten largest. Sequencing was performed on T cells isolated from PBMCs. V and J are TRBV23-1 and TRBJ2-2; 9 bases line up with TRBD2. TRBV23-1 is identified as an open reading frame with a role that is uncertain. The receptor was derived from a human donor in good health. The CDR3 nucleotides read TGCGCCAGCAGTCACCCGGTAGTAGCGGGAGACACCGGGGAGCTGTTTTTT. Translation gives CASSHPVVAGDTGELFF.